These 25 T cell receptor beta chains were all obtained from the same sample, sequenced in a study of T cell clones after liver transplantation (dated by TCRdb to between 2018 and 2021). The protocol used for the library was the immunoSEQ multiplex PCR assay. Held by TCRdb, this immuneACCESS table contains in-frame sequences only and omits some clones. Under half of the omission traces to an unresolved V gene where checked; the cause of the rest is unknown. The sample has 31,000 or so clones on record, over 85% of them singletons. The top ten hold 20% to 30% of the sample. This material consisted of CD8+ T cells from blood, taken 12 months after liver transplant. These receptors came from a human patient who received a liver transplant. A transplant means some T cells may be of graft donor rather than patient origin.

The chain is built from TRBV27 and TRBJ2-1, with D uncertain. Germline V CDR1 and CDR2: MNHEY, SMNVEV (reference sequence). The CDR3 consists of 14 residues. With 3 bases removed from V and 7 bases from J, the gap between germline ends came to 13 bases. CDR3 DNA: TGTGCCAGCAGTTTGGTGGTAGTACCTAATGAGCAGTTCTTC. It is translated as CASSLVVVPNEQFF.

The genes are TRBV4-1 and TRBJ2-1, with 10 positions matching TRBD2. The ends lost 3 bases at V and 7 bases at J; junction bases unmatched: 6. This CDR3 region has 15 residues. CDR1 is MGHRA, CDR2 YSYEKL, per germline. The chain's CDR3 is CASSQLSGRINEQFF. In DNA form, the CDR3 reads TGCGCCAGCAGCCAGCTTAGCGGGAGGATAAATGAGCAGTTCTTC.

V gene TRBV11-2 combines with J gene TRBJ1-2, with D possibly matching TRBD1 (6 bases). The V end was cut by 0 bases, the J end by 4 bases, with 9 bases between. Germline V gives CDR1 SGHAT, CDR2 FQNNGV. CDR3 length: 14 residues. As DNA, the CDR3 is TGTGCCAGCAGCTTAGACAGGGGAGCCTATGGCTACACCTTC. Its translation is CASSLDRGAYGYTF.

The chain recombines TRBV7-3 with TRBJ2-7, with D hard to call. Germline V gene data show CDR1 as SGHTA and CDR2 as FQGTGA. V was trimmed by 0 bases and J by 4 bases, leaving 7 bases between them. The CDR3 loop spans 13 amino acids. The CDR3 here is CASSLTPRYEQYF. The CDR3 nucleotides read TGTGCCAGCAGCTTAACACCGAGATACGAGCAGTACTTC.

The CDR3 is CASSYIGGDYGYTF. In nucleotides, the CDR3 is TGTGCCAGCAGTTATATCGGGGGAGACTATGGCTACACCTTC. The chain combines TRBV6-5 with TRBJ1-2, with TRBD1 as a possible D gene (5 bases). Trimming removed 3 bases from V and 3 bases from J, with 11 bases in between. This CDR3 has 14 amino acids. In germline, CDR1 is MNHEY, CDR2 SVGAGI.

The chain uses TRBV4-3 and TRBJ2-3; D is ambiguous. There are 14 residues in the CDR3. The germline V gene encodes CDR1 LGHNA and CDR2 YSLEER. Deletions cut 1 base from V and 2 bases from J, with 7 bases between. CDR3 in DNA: TGCGCCAGCAGCCAAGGGGCTTACACAGATACGCAGTATTTT. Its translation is CASSQGAYTDTQYF.

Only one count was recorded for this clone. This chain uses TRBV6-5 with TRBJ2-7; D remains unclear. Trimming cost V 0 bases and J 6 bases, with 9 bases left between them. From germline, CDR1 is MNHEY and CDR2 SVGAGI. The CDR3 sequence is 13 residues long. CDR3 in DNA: TGTGCCAGCAGTTACTCCGGCTCGCTCGAGCAGTACTTC. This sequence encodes CASSYSGSLEQYF.

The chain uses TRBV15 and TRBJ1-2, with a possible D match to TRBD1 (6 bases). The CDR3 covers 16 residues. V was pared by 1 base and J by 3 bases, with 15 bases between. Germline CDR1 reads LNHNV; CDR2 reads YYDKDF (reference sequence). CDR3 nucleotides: TGTGCCACCAGCAGAGTAGCAAGGGGGAACGACTATGGCTACACCTTC. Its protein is CATSRVARGNDYGYTF.

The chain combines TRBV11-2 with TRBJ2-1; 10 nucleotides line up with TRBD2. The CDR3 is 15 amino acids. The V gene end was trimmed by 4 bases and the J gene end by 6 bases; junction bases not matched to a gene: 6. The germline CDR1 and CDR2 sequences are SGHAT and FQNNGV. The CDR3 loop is CASSSVPSGSNEQFF. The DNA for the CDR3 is TGTGCCAGCAGCTCCGTGCCTAGCGGGAGCAATGAGCAGTTCTTC.

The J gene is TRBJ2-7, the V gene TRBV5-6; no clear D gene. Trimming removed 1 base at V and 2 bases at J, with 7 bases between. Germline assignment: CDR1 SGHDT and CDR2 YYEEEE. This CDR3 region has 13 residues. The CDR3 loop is CASSLMLTYEQYF. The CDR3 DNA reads TGTGCCAGCAGCTTGATGCTAACCTACGAGCAGTACTTC.

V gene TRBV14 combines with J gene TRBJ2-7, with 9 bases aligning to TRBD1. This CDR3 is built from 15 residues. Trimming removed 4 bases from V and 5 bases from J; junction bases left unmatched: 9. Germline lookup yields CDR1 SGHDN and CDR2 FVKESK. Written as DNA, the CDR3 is TGTGCCAGCAGCCTTTGGGGACAGGGATGGGACGAGCAGTACTTC. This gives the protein CASSLWGQGWDEQYF.

The CDR3 protein is CASSVGQDNQPQHF. CDR3 bases: TGTGCCAGTAGCGTGGGACAGGACAATCAGCCCCAGCATTTT. The V and J genes are TRBV19 and TRBJ1-5; 8 nucleotides align to TRBD1. The V and J ends lost 6 bases and 3 bases, in that order; junction bases with no gene match: 4. This CDR3 comprises 14 residues. Germline-derived CDR1 and CDR2 are LNHDA and SQIVND (reference sequence).

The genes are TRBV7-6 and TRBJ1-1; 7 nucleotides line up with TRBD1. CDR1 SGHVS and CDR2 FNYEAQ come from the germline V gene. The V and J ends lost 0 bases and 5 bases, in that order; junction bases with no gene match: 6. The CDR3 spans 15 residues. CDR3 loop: CASSLADRVRTEAFF. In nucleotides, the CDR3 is TGTGCCAGCAGCTTAGCTGACAGGGTTCGGACTGAAGCTTTCTTT. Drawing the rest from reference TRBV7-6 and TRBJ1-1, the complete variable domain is GAGVSQSPRYKVTKRGQDVALRCDPISGHVSLYWYRQALGQGPEFLTYFNYEAQQDKSGLPNDRFSAERPEGSISTLTIQRTEQRDSAMYRCASSLADRVRTEAFFGQGTRLTVV.

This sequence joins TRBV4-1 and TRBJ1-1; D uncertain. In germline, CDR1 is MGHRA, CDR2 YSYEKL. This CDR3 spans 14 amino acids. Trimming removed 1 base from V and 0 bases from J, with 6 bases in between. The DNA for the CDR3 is TGCGCCAGCAGCCAAGGTCCGGTGAACACTGAAGCTTTCTTT. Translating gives CASSQGPVNTEAFF.

CDR3 in amino acids: CASSIGLAGISYEQYF. Here the CDR3 DNA reads TGTGCCAGCAGCATCGGACTAGCGGGTATCTCCTACGAGCAGTACTTC. The chain couples TRBV9 to TRBJ2-7; 11 bases map to TRBD2. The V gene end was trimmed by 4 bases and the J gene end by 0 bases; junction bases not matched to a gene: 6. CDR1 and CDR2 from the germline V gene are SGDLS and YYNGEE. This CDR3 has 16 residues.

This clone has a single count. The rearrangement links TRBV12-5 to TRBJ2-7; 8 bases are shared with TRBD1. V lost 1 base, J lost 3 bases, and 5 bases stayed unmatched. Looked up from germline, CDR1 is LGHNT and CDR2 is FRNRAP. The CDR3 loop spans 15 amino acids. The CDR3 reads CASGLGQGAYYEQYF. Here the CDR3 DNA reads TGTGCTAGTGGTTTGGGGCAGGGGGCGTACTACGAGCAGTACTTC.

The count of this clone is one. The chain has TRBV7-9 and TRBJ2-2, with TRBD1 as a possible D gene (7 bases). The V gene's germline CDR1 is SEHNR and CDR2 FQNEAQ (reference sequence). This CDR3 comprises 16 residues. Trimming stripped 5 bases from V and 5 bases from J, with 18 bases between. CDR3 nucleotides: TGTGCCAGCAGCCCCTCCACAGGGGAGGAAACCGGGGAGCTGTTTTTT. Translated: CASSPSTGEETGELFF.

The CDR3 bases are TGTGCCAGTAGTCTACTGCGGGAGGGATACAATGAGCAGTTCTTC. Protein product: CASSLLREGYNEQFF. This chain connects TRBV19 to TRBJ2-1; TRBD2 aligns across 9 bases. The CDR3 extends over 15 amino acids. The ends lost 5 bases at V and 4 bases at J; junction bases unmatched: 6. Germline CDR1 is LNHDA and CDR2 is SQIVND (reference sequence). Supplemented by reference TRBV19 and TRBJ2-1, the full variable domain reads DGGITQSPKYLFRKEGQNVTLSCEQNLNHDAMYWYRQDPGQGLRLIYYSQIVNDFQKGDIAEGYSVSREKKESFPLTVTSAQKNPTAFYLCASSLLREGYNEQFFGPGTRLTVL.

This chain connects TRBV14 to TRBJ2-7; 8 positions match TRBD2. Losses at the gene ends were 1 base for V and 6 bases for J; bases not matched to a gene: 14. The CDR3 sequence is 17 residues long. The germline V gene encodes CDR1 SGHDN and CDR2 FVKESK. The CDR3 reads CASSQVKAGGRLVEQYF. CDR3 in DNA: TGTGCCAGCAGCCAAGTGAAGGCGGGAGGCCGGCTGGTCGAGCAGTACTTC.

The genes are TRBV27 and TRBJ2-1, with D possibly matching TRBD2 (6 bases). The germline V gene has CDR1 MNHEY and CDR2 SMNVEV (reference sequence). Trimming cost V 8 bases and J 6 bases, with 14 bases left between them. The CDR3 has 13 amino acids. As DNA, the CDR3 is TGTGCCAGCTTTACTCCAGCGGGCAATGAGCAGTTCTTC. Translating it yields CASFTPAGNEQFF.

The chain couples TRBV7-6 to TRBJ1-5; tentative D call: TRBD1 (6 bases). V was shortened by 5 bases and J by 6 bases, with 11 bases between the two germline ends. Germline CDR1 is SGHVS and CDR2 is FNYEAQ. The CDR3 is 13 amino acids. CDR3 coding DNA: TGTGCCAGCAGCCTAGAGGGGGGTCAGCCCCAGCATTTT. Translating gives CASSLEGGQPQHF.

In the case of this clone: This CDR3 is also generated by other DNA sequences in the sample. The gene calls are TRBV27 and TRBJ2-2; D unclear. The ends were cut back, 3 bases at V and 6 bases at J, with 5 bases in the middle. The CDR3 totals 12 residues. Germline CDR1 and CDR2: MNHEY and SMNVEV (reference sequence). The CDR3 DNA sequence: TGTGCCAGCAGTTTGGGCTCCGGGGAGCTGTTTTTT. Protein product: CASSLGSGELFF.

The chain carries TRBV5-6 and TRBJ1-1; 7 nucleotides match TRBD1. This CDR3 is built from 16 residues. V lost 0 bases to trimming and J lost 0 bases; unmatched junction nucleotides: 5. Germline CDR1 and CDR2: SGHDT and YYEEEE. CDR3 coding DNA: TGTGCCAGCAGCTTGGAAGGGACAGTCGTGAACACTGAAGCTTTCTTT. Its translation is CASSLEGTVVNTEAFF.

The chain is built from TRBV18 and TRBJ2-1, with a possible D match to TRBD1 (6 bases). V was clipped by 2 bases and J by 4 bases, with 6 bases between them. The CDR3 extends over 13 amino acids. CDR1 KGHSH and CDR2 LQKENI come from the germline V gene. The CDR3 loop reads CASSPTGYNEQFF. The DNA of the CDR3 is TGTGCCAGCTCACCAACAGGGTACAATGAGCAGTTCTTC.

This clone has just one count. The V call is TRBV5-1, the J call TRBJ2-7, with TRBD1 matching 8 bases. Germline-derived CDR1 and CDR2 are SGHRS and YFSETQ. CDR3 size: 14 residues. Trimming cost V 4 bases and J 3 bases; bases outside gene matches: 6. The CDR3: CASSPTGDLYEQYF. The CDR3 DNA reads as TGCGCCAGCAGCCCGACAGGGGACCTCTACGAGCAGTACTTC. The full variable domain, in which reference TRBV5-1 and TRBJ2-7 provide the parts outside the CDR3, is KAGVTQTPRYLIKTRGQQVTLSCSPISGHRSVSWYQQTPGQGLQFLFEYFSETQRNKGNFPGRFSGRQFSNSRSEMNVSTLELGDSALYLCASSPTGDLYEQYFGPGTRLTVT.